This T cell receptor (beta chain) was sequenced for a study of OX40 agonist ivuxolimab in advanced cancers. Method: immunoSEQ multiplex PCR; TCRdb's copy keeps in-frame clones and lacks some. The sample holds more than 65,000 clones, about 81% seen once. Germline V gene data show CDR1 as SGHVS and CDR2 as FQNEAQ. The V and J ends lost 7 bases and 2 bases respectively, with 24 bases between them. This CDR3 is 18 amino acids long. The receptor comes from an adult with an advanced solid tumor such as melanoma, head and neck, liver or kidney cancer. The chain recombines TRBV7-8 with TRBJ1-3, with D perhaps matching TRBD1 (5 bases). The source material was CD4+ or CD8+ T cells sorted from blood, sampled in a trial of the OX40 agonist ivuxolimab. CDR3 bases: TGTGCCAGCACCAACCTGGGGGGAGCGGCGGCGCCTGGAAACACCATATATTTT. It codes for CASTNLGGAAAPGNTIYF.